The 7 T cell receptor beta chains in this list originate from one sample, sequenced in a study of cytomegalovirus exposure and HLA in healthy donors (TCRdb year 2017). Library generation was performed with the immunoSEQ multiplex PCR assay. A mixture of 60 forward primers for TCR Vbeta segments and 13 reverse primers for TCR Jbeta segments was used in the multiplex PCR. TCRdb limited this immuneACCESS table to in-frame rearrangements with V and J called. A share of clones is missing; checked studies link under half to unresolved V genes, and the rest is unexplained. This sample comprises about 120,000 clones, over 60% of them detected only once. 4.2% of the sample is in the top ten clones. The source material was PBMCs. The receptors here all came from a male donor in good health and CMV-seropositive.

The chain uses TRBV10-3 and TRBJ2-7, with 8 bases lining up with TRBD2. The CDR3 extends over 15 amino acids. Looked up from germline, CDR1 is ENHRY and CDR2 is SYGVKD. V trimming: 4 bases; J trimming: 3 bases; junction bases outside the gene matches: 8. This CDR3 reads CAISGIKRGSYEQYF. In DNA form, the CDR3 reads TGTGCCATCAGTGGAATTAAGCGGGGGAGCTACGAGCAGTACTTC.

The chain links TRBV18 to TRBJ2-1; D is perhaps TRBD1 (5 bases). The CDR3 spans 13 residues. V gave up 2 bases and J gave up 8 bases, with 10 bases separating them. Germline CDR1 and CDR2: KGHSH and LQKENI. As DNA, the CDR3 is TGTGCCAGCTCACCAATACAGGCGGATGAGCAGTTCTTC. Amino acids: CASSPIQADEQFF.

This rearrangement joins TRBV6-5 to TRBJ1-2; no firm D call. Per germline, CDR1 MNHEY and CDR2 SVGAGI. The CDR3 spans 16 residues. Between the trimmed V and J ends, which lost 3 bases and 4 bases, there was a span of 18 bases. Here the CDR3 DNA reads TGTGCCAGCAGTTATCTTCCTCTACGTCACCCCTATGGCTACACCTTC. Residues: CASSYLPLRHPYGYTF.

The V call is TRBV19, the J call TRBJ2-2; TRBD1 is a possible D gene (5 bases). Trimming removed 10 bases at V and 4 bases at J, with 13 bases between. Germline CDR1 reads LNHDA; CDR2 reads SQIVND (reference sequence). The CDR3 is 13 amino acids. The CDR3 here is CATRRTTTGELFF. The CDR3 DNA is TGTGCCACAAGAAGGACAACCACCGGGGAGCTGTTTTTT.

This sequence joins TRBV2 and TRBJ2-1; TRBD2 aligns across 12 bases. Germline-derived CDR1 and CDR2 are SNHLY and FYNNEI. V shed 4 bases and J 9 bases; nucleotides not matched to a gene: 7. This CDR3 has 15 amino acids. Here the CDR3 DNA reads TGTGCCAGCAGTGTAGCTAGCGGGGGGGCCAGTGAGCAGTTCTTC. This gives the protein CASSVASGGASEQFF. Drawing the rest from reference TRBV2 and TRBJ2-1, the complete variable domain is EPEVTQTPSHQVTQMGQEVILRCVPISNHLYFYWYRQILGQKVEFLVSFYNNEISEKSEIFDDQFSVERPDGSNFTLKIRSTKLEDSAMYFCASSVASGGASEQFFGPGTRLTVL.

This clone was counted between two and nine times. V gene TRBV6-1 combines with J gene TRBJ2-5; D is possibly TRBD2 (5 bases). Near its end, the DNA agrees better with TRBJ2-7, so the J call may be wrong. The CDR3 is 14 residues long. Germline V gene data show CDR1 as MNHNS and CDR2 as SASEGT. The CDR3 spells CASRETGIVYEQYF. The DNA for the CDR3 is TGTGCCAGCAGGGAAACCGGGATCGTCTACGAGCAGTACTTC.

For the CDR3, the DNA is TGCAGCGTTGGTGGAGGAATGAACACTGAAGCTTTCTTT. It codes for CSVGGGMNTEAFF. This rearrangement joins TRBV29-1 to TRBJ1-1, with no clear D. Germline V lookup: CDR1 SQVTM, CDR2 ANQGSEA. The CDR3 extends over 13 amino acids. The germline V and J ends were trimmed by 4 bases and 0 bases, with 9 bases remaining between them. The full variable domain, in which reference TRBV29-1 and TRBJ1-1 provide the parts outside the CDR3, is SAVISQKPSRDICQRGTSLTIQCQVDSQVTMMFWYRQQPGQSLTLIATANQGSEATYESGFVIDKFPISRPNLTFSTLTVSNMSPEDSSIYLCSVGGGMNTEAFFGQGTRLTVV.